Listed here are 13 T cell receptor beta chains from one sample, sequenced in a study of shared T cell receptors in the human thymus. The protocol was immunoSEQ multiplex PCR, while the TCRdb copy is restricted to in-frame clones and leaves out a portion. The table lists 600,000 or so clones, 87% of them singletons. This sample also belongs to another study, concerning human thymus T cells.

The sequencing sample was made of thymocytes. Every receptor here comes from a boy younger than two with a congenital heart defect.

The chain joins TRBV6-6 to TRBJ2-7; 9 nucleotides line up with TRBD1. The CDR3 contains 13 residues. The germline gives CDR1 MNHNY, CDR2 SVGAGI (reference sequence). V was pared by 5 bases and J by 5 bases, with 4 bases of the junction left unmatched. CDR3 coding DNA: TGTGCCAGCAGTCCACGGGACAGGGACGAGCAGTACTTC. The encoded protein is CASSPRDRDEQYF.

The V and J genes are TRBV6-1 and TRBJ1-2; TRBD1 might be the D (5 bases). The CDR3 spans 13 residues. CDR1 is MNHNS, CDR2 SASEGT, per germline. V was clipped by 10 bases and J by 1 base, with 13 bases between them. For the CDR3, the DNA is TGTGCCACATCCTCGGGGGGTAACTATGGCTACACCTTC. This sequence encodes CATSSGGNYGYTF.

The gene calls are TRBV18 and TRBJ1-3, with 7 nucleotides matching TRBD1. The CDR3 length is 14 residues. V gave up 4 bases and J gave up 6 bases; unmatched junction bases: 6. CDR1 is KGHSH and CDR2 is LQKENI in the germline V gene. This CDR3 is CASSLGQPLNTIYF. CDR3 bases: TGTGCCAGCTCACTGGGACAGCCGTTAAACACCATATATTTT.

This rearrangement joins TRBV7-9 to TRBJ1-1, with D possibly matching TRBD1 (6 bases). Trimming took 3 bases from V and 6 from J, leaving 14 bases between them. Per germline, CDR1 SEHNR and CDR2 FQNEAQ (reference sequence). The CDR3 is made up of 14 amino acids. The CDR3 region is CASSLTVWGPEAFF. CDR3 sequence (DNA): TGTGCCAGCAGCTTGACGGTGTGGGGGCCTGAAGCTTTCTTT.

V usage is TRBV14 and J usage is TRBJ2-2, with TRBD2 matching 9 bases. Germline CDR1 and CDR2: SGHDN and FVKESK. Trimming took 1 base from V and 3 from J; bases not matched to a gene: 9. CDR3 length equals 18 residues. For the CDR3, the DNA is TGTGCCAGCAGCCAAGGATTTAGCGGGAGTGGGTACACCGGGGAGCTGTTTTTT. It translates to CASSQGFSGSGYTGELFF. Drawing the rest from reference TRBV14 and TRBJ2-2, the complete variable domain is EAGVTQFPSHSVIEKGQTVTLRCDPISGHDNLYWYRRVMGKEIKFLLHFVKESKQDESGMPNNRFLAERTGGTYSTLKVQPAELEDSGVYFCASSQGFSGSGYTGELFFGEGSRLTVL.

This rearrangement joins TRBV5-1 to TRBJ2-5; TRBD2 matches at 7 bases. CDR1 and CDR2 (germline): SGHRS, YFSETQ. The length of the CDR3 is 16 residues. V trimming: 4 bases; J trimming: 1 base; junction bases outside the gene matches: 10. DNA of the CDR3: TGCGCCAGCAGCGGTTCCCCTAGCGGTCGCCAAGAGACCCAGTACTTC. This gives the protein CASSGSPSGRQETQYF. The full variable domain, in which reference TRBV5-1 and TRBJ2-5 provide the parts outside the CDR3, is KAGVTQTPRYLIKTRGQQVTLSCSPISGHRSVSWYQQTPGQGLQFLFEYFSETQRNKGNFPGRFSGRQFSNSRSEMNVSTLELGDSALYLCASSGSPSGRQETQYFGPGTRLLVL.

V is TRBV5-1 and J is TRBJ2-7, with 7 bases lining up with TRBD2. The CDR3 covers 15 residues. Looked up from germline, CDR1 is SGHRS and CDR2 is YFSETQ. J was trimmed by 0 bases and V by 4 bases; bases with no gene match: 7. CDR3 region: CASSGQRGTSYEQYF. Here the CDR3 DNA reads TGCGCCAGCAGCGGCCAGCGGGGAACCTCCTACGAGCAGTACTTC.

The V call is TRBV29-1, the J call TRBJ2-3; D may be TRBD2 (5 bases). The V and J ends lost 7 bases and 2 bases respectively, with 19 bases between them. The CDR3 loop spans 15 amino acids. The germline CDR1 and CDR2 sequences are SQVTM and ANQGSEA. CDR3 nucleotides: TGCAGCGGCAGAGTAGGAGGCGCTAACACAGATACGCAGTATTTT. Its protein is CSGRVGGANTDTQYF.

This chain joins TRBV27 and TRBJ1-6, with TRBD1 matching over 9 bases. The CDR3 loop spans 16 amino acids. J was trimmed by 8 bases and V by 2 bases; bases with no gene match: 7. Germline CDR1 and CDR2: MNHEY and SMNVEV (reference sequence). The CDR3 sequence is CASSLDRDRADSPLHF. DNA for the CDR3: TGTGCCAGCAGTTTAGACCGGGACAGGGCTGATTCACCCCTCCACTTT.

This sequence joins TRBV6-5 and TRBJ1-6, with D perhaps TRBD1 (5 bases). CDR1 MNHEY and CDR2 SVGAGI come from the germline V gene. The CDR3 is 14 amino acids. V was shortened by 2 bases and J by 10 bases, with 12 bases between the two germline ends. The chain's CDR3 is CASSYGAPGSPLHF. CDR3 DNA: TGTGCCAGCAGTTACGGGGCGCCAGGGTCACCCCTCCACTTT.

The rearrangement links TRBV7-6 to TRBJ1-1, with 9 nucleotides matching TRBD1. This CDR3 comprises 17 residues. Germline CDR1 SGHVS, CDR2 FNYEAQ. The J segment lost 2 bases and the V segment lost 2 bases, leaving 9 bases of the junction unmatched. As DNA, the CDR3 is TGTGCCAGCAGCTTAAAGGGCTGGGACAGGGTCAACACTGAAGCTTTCTTT. Protein product: CASSLKGWDRVNTEAFF.

The J gene is TRBJ1-1, the V gene TRBV4-1; 11 bases are a match to TRBD1. The V segment lost 1 base and the J segment 6 bases; nucleotides outside the gene matches: 7. The CDR3 runs to 16 residues. Germline V gives CDR1 MGHRA, CDR2 YSYEKL. The CDR3 spells CASSQVKGQGVPEAFF. The CDR3 DNA is TGCGCCAGCAGCCAAGTCAAGGGACAGGGGGTCCCTGAAGCTTTCTTT.

This clone was recorded a few times. The chain combines TRBV5-6 with TRBJ1-3; TRBD1 might be the D (5 bases). V dropped 0 bases and J dropped 3 bases, with 13 bases sitting between them. Germline V gives CDR1 SGHDT, CDR2 YYEEEE. The CDR3 loop spans 16 amino acids. CDR3 region: CASSLGSQGVGNTIYF. DNA for the CDR3: TGTGCCAGCAGCTTGGGGTCCCAGGGTGTTGGAAACACCATATATTTT.